The 23 T cell receptor beta chains given below trace back to one sample, sequenced in a study of CD8 T cells in Susac syndrome. RNA totalling about 0.45 to 1 ug underwent reverse transcription with random hexamers. TCRdb redid the calling of the immunoSEQ multiplex PCR reads with MiXCR, one entry per CDR3 protein. The sample shows about 300,000 distinct CDR3 sequences, approximately 85% of them seen only once. Sequencing was done on a sample of CD8+ T cells from PBMCs. Receptors were obtained from a human donor with multiple sclerosis.

J is TRBJ1-1 and V is TRBV6-2 or TRBV6-3; perhaps TRBD1 as D (5 bases). V lost 0 bases and J lost 4, with 12 bases in between. CDR1 is MNHEY, CDR2 SVGEGT, per germline. The CDR3 consists of 15 residues. The CDR3, as DNA: TGTGCCAGCAGTTACTCGAGAGGGGACGGCACTGAAGCTTTCTTT. Protein: CASSYSRGDGTEAFF.

The chain carries TRBV4-2 and TRBJ2-1, with D tentatively TRBD1 or TRBD2 (5 bases each). In germline, CDR1 is LGHNA, CDR2 YNFKEQ. The CDR3 covers 14 residues. V lost 0 bases to trimming and J lost 7 bases, with 10 bases between them. This CDR3 reads CASSQEQEVNEQFF. DNA of the CDR3: TGTGCCAGCAGCCAAGAACAGGAGGTGAATGAGCAGTTCTTC.

This clonotype occurred once. The chain has TRBV9 and TRBJ2-1, with TRBD2 as a possible D gene (6 bases). Germline lookup yields CDR1 SGDLS and CDR2 YYNGEE. This CDR3 region has 15 residues. V was pared by 0 bases and J by 0 bases, with 7 bases between. CDR3 loop: CASSVVAASYNEQFF. DNA of the CDR3: TGTGCCAGCAGCGTAGTAGCGGCCTCCTACAATGAGCAGTTCTTC.

The chain is built from TRBV7-8 and TRBJ2-7; D may be TRBD2 (6 bases). The CDR3 contains 16 residues. Trimming cost V 2 bases and J 4 bases, with 18 bases left between them. Germline assignment: CDR1 SGHVS and CDR2 FQNEAQ. DNA of the CDR3: TGTGCCAGCAGCTTATTGGGGACTTTGGGATCGTACGAGCAGTACTTC. As protein: CASSLLGTLGSYEQYF. Drawing the rest from reference TRBV7-8 and TRBJ2-7, the complete variable domain is GAGVSQSPRYKVAKRGQDVALRCDPISGHVSLFWYQQALGQGPEFLTYFQNEAQLDKSGLPSDRFFAERPEGSVSTLKIQRTQQEDSAVYLCASSLLGTLGSYEQYFGPGTRLTVT.

The J gene is TRBJ2-1, the V gene TRBV29-1; no definite D call. The ends were cut back, 3 bases at V and 0 bases at J, with 6 bases in the middle. CDR3 size: 13 residues. Germline loops: CDR1 SQVTM, CDR2 ANQGSEA. CDR3 in DNA: TGCAGCGTTGACCAGAGCTCCTACAATGAGCAGTTCTTC. Its translation is CSVDQSSYNEQFF.

The chain couples TRBV27 to TRBJ2-2, with a tentative D call TRBD1 (6 bases). Trimming removed 6 bases from V and 2 bases from J, with 16 bases in between. The CDR3 totals 16 residues. From germline, CDR1 is MNHEY and CDR2 SMNVEV (reference sequence). The CDR3 DNA reads TGTGCCAGCAGCGCAGGGGTTGTCGGTAACACCGGGGAGCTGTTTTTT. Its translation is CASSAGVVGNTGELFF.

The chain is built from TRBV28 and TRBJ1-5; D may be TRBD1 (6 bases). Germline CDR1 and CDR2: MDHEN and SYDVKM. CDR3 length: 17 residues. V gave up 3 bases and J gave up 4 bases, with 19 bases separating them. The CDR3 nucleotides read TGTGCCAGCAGTTTTAGGGGGGTCGAACGACAAAATCAGCCCCAGCATTTT. It yields the protein CASSFRGVERQNQPQHF. The whole variable domain, filled in from reference TRBV28 and TRBJ1-5, reads DVKVTQSSRYLVKRTGEKVFLECVQDMDHENMFWYRQDPGLGLRLIYFSYDVKMKEKGDIPEGYSVSREKKERFSLILESASTNQTSMYLCASSFRGVERQNQPQHFGDGTRLSIL.

The chain uses TRBV9 and TRBJ2-7; tentatively, D is TRBD1 (6 bases). The CDR3 sequence is 16 residues long. V was shortened by 0 bases and J by 3 bases, with 16 bases between the two germline ends. Germline values: CDR1 SGDLS, CDR2 YYNGEE. The CDR3: CASSVGAGTLDYEQYF. As DNA, the CDR3 is TGTGCCAGCAGCGTAGGGGCCGGGACACTGGACTACGAGCAGTACTTC. The whole variable domain, filled in from reference TRBV9 and TRBJ2-7, reads DSGVTQTPKHLITATGQRVTLRCSPRSGDLSVYWYQQSLDQGLQFLIQYYNGEERAKGNILERFSAQQFPDLHSELNLSSLELGDSALYFCASSVGAGTLDYEQYFGPGTRLTVT.

V gene TRBV7-9 combines with J gene TRBJ1-1; D is possibly TRBD1 (5 bases). Germline CDR1 is SEHNR and CDR2 is FQNEAQ (reference sequence). Trimming cost V 2 bases and J 1 base, with 11 bases left between them. The CDR3 is made up of 15 amino acids. CDR3 nucleotide sequence: TGTGCCAGCAGCTTAACACAGGTTGGGAACACTGAAGCTTTCTTT. It yields the protein CASSLTQVGNTEAFF.

The CDR3 here is CSARDRVAVYNEQFF. CDR3 DNA: TGCAGTGCTAGAGATCGGGTAGCGGTCTACAATGAGCAGTTCTTC. V is TRBV20-1 and J is TRBJ2-1, with D possibly TRBD2 on 6 matching bases. With 0 bases removed from V and 3 bases from J, the gap between germline ends came to 12 bases. The CDR3 totals 15 residues. Germline V gene data show CDR1 as DFQATT and CDR2 as SNEGSKA (reference sequence).

This rearrangement joins TRBV4-3 to TRBJ1-5; D possibly corresponds to TRBD1 (6 bases). Germline assignment: CDR1 LGHNA and CDR2 YSLEER. This CDR3 contains 15 residues. V dropped 1 base and J dropped 3 bases, with 10 bases sitting between them. The CDR3 DNA is TGCGCCAGCAGCCAAGGTACAGGGTTCAATCAGCCCCAGCATTTT. Protein: CASSQGTGFNQPQHF.

For the CDR3, the DNA is TGTGCCAGCTCACCCCGGGTAGAATTGAATGAGCAGTTCTTC. Encoded protein: CASSPRVELNEQFF. The rearrangement uses TRBV18 and TRBJ2-1; no clear D. Germline loops: CDR1 KGHSH, CDR2 LQKENI. The V and J ends lost 3 bases and 7 bases respectively, with 13 bases between them. This CDR3 comprises 14 residues.

The chain links TRBV5-1 to TRBJ2-7; TRBD1 agrees at 10 bases. Germline values: CDR1 SGHRS, CDR2 YFSETQ. V dropped 3 bases and J dropped 11; count of bases not matched to a gene: 11. This CDR3 has 14 amino acids. This chain's CDR3 is CASSSPDRGKTKYF. Written as DNA, the CDR3 is TGCGCCAGCAGCTCTCCGGACAGGGGGAAAACGAAGTACTTC.

The chain joins TRBV9 to TRBJ2-7; 15 bases are shared with TRBD2. The CDR3 has 18 amino acids. Germline values: CDR1 SGDLS, CDR2 YYNGEE. Unmatched junction bases numbered 4, after V lost 0 bases and J lost 0 bases. The DNA of the CDR3 is TGTGCCAGCAGCGTAGAGGGACTAGCGGGAGGACCCTCCTACGAGCAGTACTTC. Encoded protein: CASSVEGLAGGPSYEQYF.

V usage is TRBV28 and J usage is TRBJ2-2; 7 bases line up with TRBD1. Germline CDR1 is MDHEN and CDR2 is SYDVKM. V was clipped by 7 bases and J by 4 bases; unmatched bases: 3. The CDR3 spans 13 residues. The CDR3 DNA reads as TGTGCCAGCATTTACAGGGGCACCGGGGAGCTGTTTTTT. Its translation: CASIYRGTGELFF.

The rearrangement links TRBV12-3 or TRBV12-4 to TRBJ2-1; no definite D call. V lost 6 bases and J 2 bases, leaving 8 bases between the germline ends. The CDR3 has 13 amino acids. The CDR3 DNA is TGTGCCAGCAGCGACCTTCCCTACAATGAGCAGTTCTTC. This sequence encodes CASSDLPYNEQFF.

The CDR3 loop reads CASSLVAASEEQYF. The CDR3 DNA reads as TGTGCCAGCAGCTTAGTGGCAGCGTCGGAGGAGCAGTACTTC. The chain couples TRBV7-9 to TRBJ2-7; D unresolved. Germline V gene lookup returns CDR1 SEHNR and CDR2 FQNEAQ (reference sequence). This CDR3 region has 14 residues. Trimming removed 1 base from V and 7 bases from J, with 14 bases in between.

This sequence joins TRBV28 and TRBJ2-1, with a tentative D call TRBD1 (5 bases). The V gene's germline CDR1 is MDHEN and CDR2 SYDVKM. The CDR3 totals 14 residues. Trimming took off 9 bases at V and 6 bases at J, with 18 bases between the two ends. The CDR3 protein is CASTPRGRFNEQFF. The CDR3 bases are TGTGCCAGTACCCCAAGGGGCAGGTTCAATGAGCAGTTCTTC. The full variable domain, completed using reference TRBV28 and TRBJ2-1, is DVKVTQSSRYLVKRTGEKVFLECVQDMDHENMFWYRQDPGLGLRLIYFSYDVKMKEKGDIPEGYSVSREKKERFSLILESASTNQTSMYLCASTPRGRFNEQFFGPGTRLTVL.

The chain couples TRBV19 to TRBJ2-7, with 8 bases lining up with TRBD2. The CDR3 is made up of 13 amino acids. V shed 5 bases and J 6 bases; nucleotides not matched to a gene: 6. Germline V gene lookup returns CDR1 LNHDA and CDR2 SQIVND (reference sequence). The CDR3 loop reads CASSQDRGGEQYF. The CDR3 nucleotides read TGTGCCAGTAGTCAGGACCGGGGGGGCGAGCAGTACTTC.

The rearrangement uses TRBV6-2 or TRBV6-3 and TRBJ2-1, with 16 positions matching TRBD2. The CDR3 has 21 residues. CDR1 and CDR2 from the germline V gene are MNHEY and SVGEGT. With V trimmed by 5 bases and J by 7 bases, 20 bases remained unmatched. The chain's CDR3 is CASSERPGTSGRAVPGNEQFF. CDR3 in DNA: TGTGCCAGCAGTGAGAGACCCGGGACTAGCGGGAGGGCCGTCCCCGGAAATGAGCAGTTCTTC.

This clonotype was picked up one time. The chain joins TRBV29-1 to TRBJ1-1; D might be TRBD1 (6 bases). The germline V gene has CDR1 SQVTM and CDR2 ANQGSEA. The CDR3 is 10 residues long. Trimming left V 6 bases short and J 6 bases short, with 8 bases between. This CDR3 reads CSVGGPEAFF. The CDR3 bases are TGCAGCGTCGGGGGGCCTGAAGCTTTCTTT.

This clonotype turned up a few times. This chain uses TRBV4-3 with TRBJ2-7; possibly TRBD2 for D (6 bases). Germline CDR1 is LGHNA and CDR2 is YSLEER. The germline V and J ends were trimmed by 0 bases and 0 bases, with 12 bases remaining between them. This CDR3 comprises 16 residues. The DNA for the CDR3 is TGCGCCAGCAGCCAAGATCGGGGGACTTACTCCTACGAGCAGTACTTC. This sequence encodes CASSQDRGTYSYEQYF.

Details on this clonotype: At one end the junction does not follow the germline gene, possibly because of a read error. The CDR3 coding sequence is TGTGCCAGCAGTTACGAACTAGCGGGATACAGTGAGCAGTTCTTC. Translated: CASSYELAGYSEQFF. This chain links TRBV6-5 with TRBJ2-1; TRBD2 matches at 10 bases. The CDR3 runs to 15 residues. In germline, CDR1 is MNHEY, CDR2 SVGAGI.